This T cell receptor (beta chain) was retrieved from a study of T cell responses to AZD1222 COVID-19 vaccine. The study, taken as a whole, reports: Baseline serostatus was positive in only a handful of AZD1222 recipients.

Concerning this clone: Antigen: not known.

The assay was immunoSEQ multiplex PCR, and TCRdb's table has in-frame clones only and misses some. This sample has tens of thousands of clones; approximately 91% occur once, and the top ten carry under 60%. From germline, CDR1 is KGHSH and CDR2 LQKENI. This CDR3 has 16 amino acids. Trimming took 0 bases from V and 6 from J, leaving 16 bases between them. The starting material was peripheral blood, obtained on day 0 of AZD1222 vaccination. The receptor's source is an adult in good health. The V call is TRBV18, the J call TRBJ2-3; D is ambiguous. The CDR3 sequence: CASSPPASAPRDTQYF. As DNA, the CDR3 is TGTGCCAGCTCACCACCGGCCAGCGCCCCGCGGGATACGCAGTATTTT. Together with reference TRBV18 and TRBJ2-3, the CDR3 gives the full variable domain: NAGVMQNPRHLVRRRGQEARLRCSPMKGHSHVYWYRQLPEEGLKFMVYLQKENIIDESGMPKERFSAEFPKEGPSILRIQQVVRGDSAAYFCASSPPASAPRDTQYFGPGTRLTVL.